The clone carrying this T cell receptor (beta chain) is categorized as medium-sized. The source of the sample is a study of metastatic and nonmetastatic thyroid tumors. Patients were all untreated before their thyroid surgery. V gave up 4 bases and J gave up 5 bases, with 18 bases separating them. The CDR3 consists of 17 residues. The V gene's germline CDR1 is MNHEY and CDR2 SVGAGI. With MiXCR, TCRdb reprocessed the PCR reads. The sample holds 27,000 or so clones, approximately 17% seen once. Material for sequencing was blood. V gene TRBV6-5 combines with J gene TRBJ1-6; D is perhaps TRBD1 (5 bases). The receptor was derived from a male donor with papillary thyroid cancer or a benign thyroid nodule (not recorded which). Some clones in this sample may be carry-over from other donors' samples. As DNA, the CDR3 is TGTGCCAGCAGTTTCTCCTTGGAGGGGCCTAATAATTCACCCCTCCACTTT. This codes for CASSFSLEGPNNSPLHF.